This T cell receptor beta chain originates from a study of shared clonotypes between healthy human individuals (dated by TCRdb to about 2020). With respect to the entire study: The cohort comprised two women and a few men aged 18 to 49 years. Per donor, three plates each were used for CD4 naive and CD4 memory, two for CD8 naive, and one for CD8 memory. The study deeply sequenced blood TCR repertoires of about 5 healthy adults to estimate repertoire size and the extent of clonotype sharing between individuals. Leukapheresis yielded between about 0.85 and 10 billion PBMCs per donor. To increase sequencing depth and limit assay-specific biases, different laboratories used diverse techniques to prepare libraries and sequence TCR repertoires.

Reading the germline V gene (reference sequence) gives CDR1 LNHDA and CDR2 SQIVND. The CDR3 spans 16 residues, from the cysteine through the phenylalanine. The only DNA kept is the CDR3, 48 bases in frame from the first base. V is cut by 6 bases and J by 9 bases, and the space between the germline ends is 24 bases. Donors were healthy HIV-negative adults with no recently reported acute infections or vaccinations. Every donor was a Caucasian adult living in Nashville, Tennessee, USA. Magnetic negative selection was used to enrich CD4+ T cells, after which naive cells were positively selected on CD45RA and the negative fraction became the memory subset. After blood collection by leukapheresis, PBMCs were isolated using Ficoll-Histopaque density gradient centrifugation and then cryopreserved in the vapor phase of liquid nitrogen. Analytical flow cytometry was used to check the purity and quantity of each magnetically sorted T cell population. Genomic DNA was isolated from every sorted fraction and measured by UV absorbance on a Nanodrop 2000c.

As for this clone: Its cognate antigen has yet to be identified. Base qualities are not provided; no much larger clone lies one nucleotide away.

General conclusions and limits of the study: Only blood was sampled, and tissue TCR repertoires likely differ from those in blood. Rarefaction of sorted-subset datasets indicated incomplete sequencing despite the large sequencing depth. The small number of donors limited the genetic and exposure-history diversity represented. Compared with non-shared clonotypes, the clonotypes found in all four sorted-subset donors had higher generation probabilities. Naive subsets generally had larger estimated clonotype richness than memory subsets did. Pairwise subsampling indicated that sequencing depth was expected to affect the degree of clonotype sharing among donors. Sharing across four donors was observed for 5% to 6.5% of naive CD4, 3.5% of naive CD8, 2% to 2.5% of memory CD4, and about 0.4% of memory CD8 clonotypes.

TCR CDR3 regions were amplified from genomic DNA by multiplex PCR using the deep immunoSEQ assay. Genomic DNA extracted from each cell subset was distributed evenly over all wells of several immunoSEQ 96-well plates, and each plate served as one replicate. Each replicate PCR for sorted subsets received about 220 ng genomic DNA, equal to roughly 30,000 T cell genomes. Purified libraries were quantified with a Qubit 3.0 fluorometer, sized on a Bioanalyzer 2100, and re-quantified with the KAPA Library Quantification kit. A separate single-read 150-cycle Illumina NextSeq 550 flow cell was used to sequence each immunoSEQ 96-well plate. Under the source paper's analysis protocol: Because the immunoSEQ output held only junctional sequences and lacked quality scores, the filtering could not match the filtering applied to full-length reads. Sequences were annotated with PyIR, a Python wrapper for IgBLAST v1.9, and V/J genes and CDR3 were assigned using IMGT germline references. Any read was removed if the V/J assignment was weak (E-value above 1e-6), the CDR3 was missing, or the read contained stop codons, out-of-frame junctions, or ambiguous translated residues. V3J clonotypes were defined by identical inferred V gene, J gene, and CDR3 amino acid sequence. Percentage overlap between repertoires was computed as shared unique clonotypes divided by the size of the smaller repertoire. Richness of each repertoire was evaluated using RTK rarefaction, the Chao1 estimator, and Recon v2.1 estimates of unobserved clonotypes. Generation probabilities were computed with OLGA for all TCRbeta clonotypes obtained by the gDNA method from several donors. As stored in TCRdb, this immuneACCESS dataset retains in-frame rearrangements with V and J assigned. A fraction of the clones does not appear; measured against another copy, unresolved V genes explain less than half of the discrepancy, and the remainder lacks a known reason. V, J and clone size were drawn from that table, and D and trimming were deduced from the DNA. This sample gives approximately 2,000,000 clones in total; 80% to 95% of them show up just once. Of the sample, roughly 0.34% is held by the ten largest clones.

This chain joins TRBV19 to TRBJ1-5, and TRBD1 may be the D gene, going by 5 matching bases. Sequenced: naive CD4+ T cells from PBMCs. This specimen's cell subset or site label, per the study, means: CD45RA+ positively selected. The TCR originated in a man aged 18 to 30 in good health. Some clones in this sample may be carry-over from other donors' samples. The CDR3 region reads CASSHQQLGAGRPQHF. The DNA sequence is TGTGCCAGTAGCCACCAGCAACTCGGGGCCGGGCGGCCCCAGCATTTT.